The rows below give T cell receptor beta chains drawn from one sample of a study of metastatic and nonmetastatic thyroid tumors. With MiXCR, TCRdb called clones anew from the PCR reads. The table shows under 20,000 clones, with 34% occurring only once. The sample was tumor tissue. The receptors were gathered from a female donor with papillary thyroid cancer or a benign thyroid nodule (not recorded which). Some clones in this sample may be carry-over from other donors' samples. The CDR3 runs from the conserved cysteine through the conserved F or W. The D gene is left open where the match is weak. Part of the rows lack a size; the others show once, few, many or a class for expanded clones.

cdr3_nt cdr3_aa d_call v_call cdr3_length j_call clone_size
TGTGCCAGCAGTTCGACAGGGCGTTCTTCCTACGAGCAGTACTTC CASSSTGRSSYEQYF TRBD1 TRBV6-1 15 TRBJ2-7 few
TGTGCCAGCGAGGACGAGAACACCGGGGAGCTGTTTTTT CASEDENTGELFF - TRBV6-2/TRBV6-3 13 TRBJ2-2 few
TGTGCCAGCAGCCAAGAAGGGGGCACCGGGGAGCTGTTTTTT CASSQEGGTGELFF - TRBV14 14 TRBJ2-2 -
TGTGCCACCAACCGGGACAGGGGTCAGCCCCAGCATTTT CATNRDRGQPQHF TRBD1 TRBV15 13 TRBJ1-5 -
TGTGCCAGCGGGGAAACGGTCGTTTCACCCCTCCACTTT CASGETVVSPLHF - TRBV12-3/TRBV12-4 13 TRBJ1-6 -
TGTGCCAGCAGTGAAGCGGGGTACACAGATACGCAGTATTTT CASSEAGYTDTQYF - TRBV6-1 14 TRBJ2-3 -
TGTGCCAGCAGTTACGGGACTAGCGACTCCTACGAGCAGTACTTC CASSYGTSDSYEQYF TRBD2 TRBV6-2/TRBV6-3 15 TRBJ2-7 -
TGCGCCAGCAGCCGGGACAGTAATGAAAAACTGTTTTTT CASSRDSNEKLFF TRBD1 TRBV5-1 13 TRBJ1-4 -
TGCAGTGCCACTAGGGGGCTAGCTTACGAGCAGTACTTC CSATRGLAYEQYF TRBD1 TRBV20-1 13 TRBJ2-7 -
TGTGCCAGTAGAGCCCGGGCGGTCCCAGATACGCAGTATTTT CASRARAVPDTQYF - TRBV7-9 14 TRBJ2-3 -
TGTGCCAGCAGCCCCTGGACTAGCACCGGGGAGCTGTTTTTT CASSPWTSTGELFF TRBD2 TRBV7-8 14 TRBJ2-2 -
TGCGCCAGCAGCTTGGTTGGCAGGGCGGTGGACACTGAAGCTTTCTTT CASSLVGRAVDTEAFF - TRBV5-1 16 TRBJ1-1 -
TGCGCCAGCAGCTTGGCGGCGAATAATGAGCAGTTCTTC CASSLAANNEQFF - TRBV5-1 13 TRBJ2-1 medium-sized
TGTGCCAGCAGTTTAGCGCCGGGCGGAGCCAATGAGCAGTTCTTC CASSLAPGGANEQFF - TRBV12-3/TRBV12-4 15 TRBJ2-1 many
TGTGCCAGCAGTTACGCCACTAGCGCCCCCGAGGCCCAGTACTTC CASSYATSAPEAQYF TRBD2 TRBV6-5 15 TRBJ2-5 many
TGTGCCAGCAGTTCCGGGACAGGGGGCGAGCAGTACTTC CASSSGTGGEQYF TRBD1 TRBV12-3/TRBV12-4 13 TRBJ2-7 -
TGTGCCAGCTCACCAGGGACGGAAGGTGAGCAGTTCTTC CASSPGTEGEQFF - TRBV18 13 TRBJ2-1 -
TGTGCCAGCAAAGGGCAGAACACAGATACGCAGTATTTT CASKGQNTDTQYF - TRBV11-3 13 TRBJ2-3 -
TGTGCCAGTAGTGCGGGGCCAGGAACCTACGAGCAGTACTTC CASSAGPGTYEQYF - TRBV19 14 TRBJ2-7 -
TGTGCCAGCAGTGTAAGGAAATCTAGCACAGATACGCAGTATTTT CASSVRKSSTDTQYF - TRBV28 15 TRBJ2-3 few
TGTGCCAGCAGCATCTCGGGACAGGGCTACGAGCAGTACTTC CASSISGQGYEQYF TRBD1 TRBV5-5 14 TRBJ2-7 many
TGCGCCAGCAGCTTGGCCAGGGCGGAACGGGGCACCGGGGAGCTGTTTTTT CASSLARAERGTGELFF - TRBV5-1 17 TRBJ2-2 -
TGTGCCAGCATCCACTCGGCGGTTAGACCCGAAGCTTTCTTT CASIHSAVRPEAFF - TRBV11-3 14 TRBJ1-1 once
TGTGCCAGCAGCTTGGATTGGACAGAAGATAACTATGGCTACACCTTC CASSLDWTEDNYGYTF - TRBV5-5 16 TRBJ1-2 -
TGTGCCAGCTCACCTGCCGGAGACAGTCACTACGAGCAGTACTTC CASSPAGDSHYEQYF - TRBV18 15 TRBJ2-7 -